The T cell receptor (beta chain) described here comes from a study of T cell repertoires in cytomegalovirus infection. Background on the study: Indications came from public TCR beta signatures; they pointed to CMV infection and to a matching HLA type. Regarding the study as a whole: Cumulated frequencies of public TCR beta families served to identify carriers of CMV plus the relevant HLA. HLA-C-restricted, CMV-specific TCR beta clonotypes were dominant ex vivo.

This clonotype was recorded at least ten times. Its antigen remains unidentified. J lost 3 bases, V lost 3 bases, and 5 bases had no gene match. The CDR3 sequence is 15 residues long. Germline values: CDR1 SGHTA, CDR2 FQGNSA. TCRdb reprocessed the reads with MiXCR, giving one entry per CDR3 protein. Of roughly 760,000 distinct CDR3 sequences in the sample, roughly 35% were seen once. The sequence derives from a human donor in good health (CMV status not recorded). Some clones in this sample may be carry-over from other donors' samples. The V call is TRBV7-2, the J call TRBJ2-1, with 7 bases lining up with TRBD2. The sample taken for sequencing was PBMCs. This chain's CDR3 is CASSLGGSVYNEQFF. In DNA form, the CDR3 reads TGTGCCAGCAGCTTGGGCGGGAGCGTCTACAATGAGCAGTTCTTC.